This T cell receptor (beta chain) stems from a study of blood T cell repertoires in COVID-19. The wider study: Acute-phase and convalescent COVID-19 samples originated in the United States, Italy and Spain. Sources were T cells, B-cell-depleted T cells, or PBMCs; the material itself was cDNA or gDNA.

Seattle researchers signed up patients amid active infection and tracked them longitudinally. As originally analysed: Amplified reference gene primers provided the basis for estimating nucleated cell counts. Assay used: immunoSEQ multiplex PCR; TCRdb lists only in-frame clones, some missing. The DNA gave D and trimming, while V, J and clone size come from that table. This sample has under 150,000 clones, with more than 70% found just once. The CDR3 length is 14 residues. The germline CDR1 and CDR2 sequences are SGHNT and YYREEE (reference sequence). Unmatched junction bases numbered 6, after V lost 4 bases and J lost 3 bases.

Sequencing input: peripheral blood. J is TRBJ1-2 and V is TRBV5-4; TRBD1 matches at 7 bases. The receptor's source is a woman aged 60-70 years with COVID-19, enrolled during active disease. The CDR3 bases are TGTGCCAGCAGCATCTCGGACAGGCACTATGGCTACACCTTC. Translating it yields CASSISDRHYGYTF.